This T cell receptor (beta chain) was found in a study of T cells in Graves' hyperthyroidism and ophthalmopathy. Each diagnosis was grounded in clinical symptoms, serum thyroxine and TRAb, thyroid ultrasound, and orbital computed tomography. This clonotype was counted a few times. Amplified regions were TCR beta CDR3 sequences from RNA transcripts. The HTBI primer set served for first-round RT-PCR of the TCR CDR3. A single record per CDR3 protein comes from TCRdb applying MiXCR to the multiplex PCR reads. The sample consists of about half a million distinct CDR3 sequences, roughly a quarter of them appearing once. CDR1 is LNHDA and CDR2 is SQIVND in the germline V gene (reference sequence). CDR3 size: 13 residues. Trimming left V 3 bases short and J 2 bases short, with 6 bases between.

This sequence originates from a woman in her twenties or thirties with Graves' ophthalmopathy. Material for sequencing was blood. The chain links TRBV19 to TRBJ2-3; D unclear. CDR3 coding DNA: TGTGCCAGTAGTATCGAGGTCACAGATACGCAGTATTTT. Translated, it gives CASSIEVTDTQYF.